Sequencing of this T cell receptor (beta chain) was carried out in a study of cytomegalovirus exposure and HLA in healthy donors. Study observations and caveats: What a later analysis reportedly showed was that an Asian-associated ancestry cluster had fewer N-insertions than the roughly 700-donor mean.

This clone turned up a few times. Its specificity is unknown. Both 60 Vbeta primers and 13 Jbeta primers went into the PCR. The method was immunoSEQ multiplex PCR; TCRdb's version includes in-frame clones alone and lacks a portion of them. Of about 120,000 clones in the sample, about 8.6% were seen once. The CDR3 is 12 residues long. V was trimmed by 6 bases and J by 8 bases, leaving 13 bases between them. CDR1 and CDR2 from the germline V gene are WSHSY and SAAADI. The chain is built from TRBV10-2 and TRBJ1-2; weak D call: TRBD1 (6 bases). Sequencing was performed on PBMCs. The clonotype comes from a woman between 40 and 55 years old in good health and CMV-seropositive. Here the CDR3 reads CASRGQSVGYTF. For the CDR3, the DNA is TGCGCCAGCAGAGGACAGAGCGTCGGCTACACCTTC.